The 20 T cell receptor beta chains below all came from one sample that was sequenced in a study of T cells in Graves' hyperthyroidism and ophthalmopathy. Template material for amplifying TCR beta CDR3 regions consisted of RNA transcripts. In the first-round RT-PCR of the TCR CDR3, the HTBI primer set was used. TCRdb recomputed calls from the multiplex PCR reads with MiXCR, one row per CDR3 protein. The sample contains 340,000 or so distinct CDR3 sequences, roughly 18% of which appear only once. The source material was blood. The receptors were sampled from a woman in her fifties or sixties with Graves' hyperthyroidism.

Ten or more counts support this clonotype. V usage is TRBV28 and J usage is TRBJ2-5; 8 bases align to TRBD2. CDR1 and CDR2 from the germline V gene are MDHEN and SYDVKM. Germline trimming cut 5 bases from V and 0 bases from J; bases unmatched to any gene: 5. The CDR3 extends over 15 amino acids. Here the CDR3 DNA reads TGTGCCAGCAGTACCGTAGCGGGAAACCAAGAGACCCAGTACTTC. Its protein product is CASSTVAGNQETQYF.

This CDR3 is CAISERVGKNSGNTIYF. The DNA for the CDR3 is TGTGCCATCAGTGAGCGTGTCGGCAAAAACTCTGGAAACACCATATATTTT. J is TRBJ1-3 and V is TRBV10-3; no clear D gene. Germline CDR1 is ENHRY and CDR2 is SYGVKD. V lost 2 bases, J lost 0 bases, and 14 bases lay in between. The CDR3 is made up of 17 amino acids.

This clonotype was seen many times. The gene calls are TRBV11-3 and TRBJ2-1, with D hard to call. V dropped 4 bases and J dropped 4 bases, with 11 bases sitting between them. The CDR3 consists of 14 residues. CDR1 and CDR2 (germline): SGHNT, YENEEA. CDR3 loop: CASSSRGPYNEQFF. CDR3 DNA: TGTGCCAGCAGCTCTAGAGGACCGTACAATGAGCAGTTCTTC.

The CDR3 nucleotides are TGTGCCAGCAGCCATGGGTCGGTTTCCTACGAGCAGTACTTC. This sequence encodes CASSHGSVSYEQYF. The chain joins TRBV3-1 to TRBJ2-7; D is uncertain. This CDR3 has 14 residues. The ends were cut back, 3 bases at V and 1 base at J, with 10 bases in the middle. Germline V CDR1 and CDR2: LGHDT, YNNKEL (reference sequence).

This clonotype was recorded many times. The chain has TRBV16 and TRBJ1-1; maybe TRBD1 (5 bases). Trimming left V 3 bases short and J 2 bases short, with 16 bases between. Germline assignment: CDR1 KGHSY and CDR2 FQNENV. The CDR3 loop spans 16 amino acids. CDR3: CASSQRGYYQNTEAFF. CDR3 bases: TGTGCCAGCAGCCAGCGGGGCTACTACCAAAACACTGAAGCTTTCTTT.

There are a few counts of this clonotype. The gene calls are TRBV6-1 and TRBJ2-5; no reliable D call. This CDR3 region has 14 residues. CDR1 is MNHNS, CDR2 SASEGT, per germline. V lost 4 bases to trimming and J lost 5 bases, with 14 bases between them. The CDR3 loop reads CASSGGRGWETQYF. The CDR3 DNA sequence: TGTGCCAGCAGTGGTGGGCGTGGGTGGGAGACCCAGTACTTC.

This clonotype was seen many times. The chain couples TRBV5-6 to TRBJ2-1; D is unclear. This CDR3 is built from 13 residues. Trimming shortened V by 0 bases and J by 4 bases, and 5 bases separated the two germline ends. CDR1 is SGHDT, CDR2 YYEEEE, per germline. The CDR3 sequence is CASSLVLYNEQFF. As DNA, the CDR3 is TGTGCCAGCAGCTTGGTCCTTTACAATGAGCAGTTCTTC.

This clonotype was seen repeatedly, ten times or more. CDR3: CASSKDRSTDTQYF. The CDR3 nucleotides are TGTGCCAGCAGTAAGGACCGAAGCACAGATACGCAGTATTTT. The chain couples TRBV2 to TRBJ2-3; D gene unclear. V was trimmed by 5 bases and J by 0 bases, leaving 9 bases between them. CDR3 length: 14 amino acids. From germline, CDR1 is SNHLY and CDR2 FYNNEI.

This clonotype was observed a handful of times. The chain is built from TRBV27 and TRBJ2-2; D might be TRBD1 (5 bases). The germline V gene has CDR1 MNHEY and CDR2 SMNVEV (reference sequence). V was cut by 3 bases and J by 3 bases, with 14 bases left in between. This CDR3 is 16 amino acids long. CDR3 nucleotides: TGTGCCAGCAGTTTCCTCGACAGATTTTACACCGGGGAGCTGTTTTTT. It is translated as CASSFLDRFYTGELFF.

In the case of this clonotype: A much more abundant neighbour one base away suggests this may be a read error. The chain recombines TRBV28 with TRBJ2-7; possible D gene TRBD1, 5 bases. The V end was cut by 3 bases, the J end by 4 bases, with 13 bases between. This CDR3 is 14 amino acids long. The V gene's germline CDR1 is MDHEN and CDR2 SYDVKM. CDR3 loop: CASSFGRVGYEQYF. Here the CDR3 DNA reads TGTGCCAGCAGTTTCGGCAGGGTAGGATACGAGCAGTACTTC.

This clonotype was detected ten times or more. V gene TRBV5-1 combines with J gene TRBJ2-5, with 9 nucleotides matching TRBD1. Germline V gives CDR1 SGHRS, CDR2 YFSETQ. With 4 bases clipped from V and 5 bases from J, the junction kept 6 bases outside the gene matches. The CDR3 extends over 14 amino acids. Written as DNA, the CDR3 is TGCGCCAGCAGCGCCGGGACAGGGAGGGAGACCCAGTACTTC. Residues: CASSAGTGRETQYF.

Comment on this clonotype: A much larger clone differs from this one at a single base, so this may be a read error. The rearrangement joins TRBV5-1 to TRBJ2-5; TRBD2 is a possible D gene (6 bases). Matching the DNA end better, TRBJ2-1 makes the J call doubtful. Germline assignment: CDR1 SGHRS and CDR2 YFSETQ. CDR3 length: 14 amino acids. The CDR3 loop is CASSLRGDQETQFF. The CDR3 DNA reads TGCGCCAGCAGCTTGCGCGGGGATCAAGAGACCCAGTTCTTC.

At least ten counts were recorded for this clonotype. The chain is built from TRBV7-9 and TRBJ1-1; D uncertain. Germline V gives CDR1 SEHNR, CDR2 FQNEAQ (reference sequence). The length of the CDR3 is 14 residues. Trimming cost V 2 bases and J 4 bases, with 11 bases left between them. The CDR3 DNA follows: TGTGCCAGCAGCTTATCGGAGGGAGGCACTGAAGCTTTCTTT. Protein sequence: CASSLSEGGTEAFF.

This clonotype was observed many times. The CDR3 DNA follows: TGTGCCAGCAGTACGCCGACAGGGGTAGGCACAGATACGCAGTATTTT. This sequence encodes CASSTPTGVGTDTQYF. The genes are TRBV28 and TRBJ2-3, with TRBD1 identical over 8 bases. Looked up from germline, CDR1 is MDHEN and CDR2 is SYDVKM. The CDR3 consists of 16 residues. V gave up 5 bases and J gave up 1 base; unmatched junction bases: 8.

Many counts were recorded for this clonotype. This chain connects TRBV7-8 to TRBJ2-6; TRBD1 agrees at 9 bases. The CDR3 has 18 amino acids. V shed 2 bases, J shed 1 base, and the junction held 6 bases outside the gene matches. Germline values: CDR1 SGHVS, CDR2 FQNEAQ. The CDR3 bases are TGTGCCAGCAGCTTATGGGACAGGGCGGAATCTGGGGCCAACGTCCTGACTTTC. Translating it yields CASSLWDRAESGANVLTF. The whole variable domain, filled in from reference TRBV7-8 and TRBJ2-6, reads GAGVSQSPRYKVAKRGQDVALRCDPISGHVSLFWYQQALGQGPEFLTYFQNEAQLDKSGLPSDRFFAERPEGSVSTLKIQRTQQEDSAVYLCASSLWDRAESGANVLTFGAGSRLTVL.

The table lists this clonotype with many counts. The CDR3: CASSLEGDGKNIQYF. Here the CDR3 DNA reads TGCGCCAGCAGCTTGGAGGGGGATGGCAAAAACATTCAGTACTTC. V and J are TRBV5-1 and TRBJ2-4; D is possibly TRBD1 (6 bases). Trimming cost V 0 bases and J 3 bases, with 10 bases left between them. CDR1 and CDR2 (germline): SGHRS, YFSETQ. The CDR3 spans 15 residues.

This clonotype was detected ten times or more. The J gene is TRBJ2-1, the V gene TRBV6-1; 11 bases fit TRBD2. With V trimmed by 8 bases and J by 8 bases, 11 bases remained unmatched. Germline loops: CDR1 MNHNS, CDR2 SASEGT. CDR3 length equals 15 residues. The CDR3 sequence: CASSVAGGTPHEQFF. CDR3 sequence (DNA): TGTGCCAGCTCTGTAGCGGGAGGGACCCCACATGAGCAGTTCTTC.

To note about this clonotype: A much larger clone lies a single base off, so this may be a read error. V and J are TRBV18 and TRBJ1-1, with D possibly TRBD1 on 6 matching bases. V was cut by 1 base and J by 4 bases, with 16 bases left in between. The germline gives CDR1 KGHSH, CDR2 LQKENI. The CDR3 covers 16 residues. CDR3 in DNA: TGTGCCAGCTCACCACGCGCGGGGGGCTTGGGCACTGAAGCTTTCTTT. Translation gives CASSPRAGGLGTEAFF.

This clonotype came up a few times. The chain recombines TRBV15 with TRBJ1-5, with 8 bases that match TRBD1. Germline values: CDR1 LNHNV, CDR2 YYDKDF (reference sequence). V shed 5 bases and J 2 bases; nucleotides not matched to a gene: 2. CDR3 length equals 14 residues. The CDR3 nucleotides read TGTGCCACCAGCCCGGGACAGGGCAATCAGCCCCAGCATTTT. As protein: CATSPGQGNQPQHF.

This clonotype has at least ten counts. The chain carries TRBV11-2 and TRBJ2-7; the match to TRBD2 covers 12 bases. J gave up 2 bases and V 4 bases, and 6 bases lay outside the gene matches. CDR3 length: 16 residues. Germline V gene sequence: CDR1 SGHAT, CDR2 FQNNGV. The CDR3 DNA follows: TGTGCCAGCAGCTACACTAGCGGGGGGACCACCTACGAGCAGTACGTC. It translates to CASSYTSGGTTYEQYV.